This T cell receptor (beta chain) was documented in a study of shared clonotypes between healthy human individuals (dated by TCRdb to the early 2020s). Broadly, across the study: Three men and a couple of women, aged 18 to 49 years, made up the cohort. For each donor, CD4 naive and CD4 memory were each given three plates, CD8 naive was given two plates, and CD8 memory was given one plate. Blood TCR repertoires of a handful of healthy adults were deeply sequenced to estimate repertoire size and the extent of clonotype sharing between individuals. To increase sequencing depth and limit assay-specific biases, different laboratories used diverse techniques to prepare libraries and sequence TCR repertoires. Each donor's leukapheresis produced roughly between about 0.85 and 10 billion PBMCs. What the work shows at the level of the full study, not this receptor alone: Across a few donors, 4.5% to 6.5% of naive CD4, approximately 3.5% of naive CD8, under 2.5% of memory CD4, and about 0.4% of memory CD8 clonotypes were shared. Even with the large sequencing depth, rarefaction of the sorted-subset datasets indicated that sequencing was incomplete. Based on pairwise subsampling, the degree of clonotype sharing among donors was expected to be affected by sequencing depth. Sampling was limited to blood, and TCR repertoires in tissue likely differ from TCR repertoires in blood. Larger estimated clonotype richness was generally found for naive subsets than for memory subsets. Compared with non-shared clonotypes, the clonotypes found in all four sorted-subset donors had higher generation probabilities. The genetic and exposure-history diversity represented was limited by the small number of donors.

The donors were healthy, HIV-negative adults who had no recently reported acute infections or vaccinations. Every donor was a Caucasian adult residing in Nashville, Tennessee, USA. CD4+ T cells were enriched by magnetic negative selection; naive cells were then positively selected on CD45RA, and the negative fraction formed the memory subset. Blood was obtained by leukapheresis, after which PBMCs were separated by Ficoll-Histopaque density gradient centrifugation and cryopreserved in liquid nitrogen vapor phase. Analytical flow cytometry was used to check the purity and quantity of each magnetically sorted T cell population. From each sorted fraction, genomic DNA was isolated and quantified by UV absorbance on a Nanodrop 2000c. V lost 5 bases and J lost 4 bases; the stretch between them is 28 bases long. CDR1 MDHEN and CDR2 SYDVKM were looked up in the germline V gene. CDR3 length: 19 amino acids, cysteine to phenylalanine. Only the CDR3 DNA is retained, 57 bases long and in frame from the first base.

TCR CDR3 regions were amplified from genomic DNA by multiplex PCR using the deep immunoSEQ assay. Genomic DNA extracted from each cell subset was distributed evenly over all wells of several immunoSEQ 96-well plates, and each plate served as one replicate. For sorted subsets, each replicate PCR was loaded with approximately 190 ng genomic DNA, equivalent to 30,000 to 35,000 T cell genomes. Purified libraries were measured with a Qubit 3.0 fluorometer, size-checked on a Bioanalyzer 2100, and measured again with the KAPA Library Quantification kit. Every immunoSEQ 96-well plate was sequenced on a dedicated single-read 150-cycle Illumina NextSeq 550 flow cell. As for the original processing: Because only junctional sequences without quality scores were contained in the immunoSEQ output, filtering matching that applied to full-length reads could not be performed. To assign V/J genes and CDR3, sequences were annotated against IMGT germline references using PyIR, a Python wrapper for IgBLAST v1.9. Reads were removed for weak V/J assignments (E-value above 1e-6), missing CDR3, stop codons, out-of-frame junctions, or ambiguous translated residues. A V3J clonotype was defined by an identical inferred V gene, J gene, and CDR3 amino acid sequence. Percentage overlap between repertoires was calculated by dividing the number of shared unique clonotypes by the size of the smaller repertoire. RTK rarefaction, the Chao1 estimator, and Recon v2.1 estimates of unobserved clonotypes were used to assess repertoire richness. Generation probabilities were computed with OLGA for all TCRbeta clonotypes obtained by the gDNA method from several donors. TCRdb mirrors the immuneACCESS table, restricted to in-frame sequences. Some clones are absent from its copies; in checked studies, under half trace to an unresolved V gene, and the reason for the others is unknown. That table supplies the V and J calls and clone size; D and trimming were determined from the DNA. Counted in this sample were about 1.1 million clones; roughly 80% of them appeared once. Approximately 0.95% of the sample goes to the ten largest clones.

There are a few counts of this clone. No cognate antigen has been identified for it. Base qualities are not at hand, and no much larger clone is one base apart. The TCR comes from a man in his late teens or twenties in good health. Some clones in this sample may be carry-over from other donors' samples. This receptor chain uses TRBV28 and TRBJ2-3; the D element might be TRBD1 or TRBD2, as each aligns at 5 bases. Source material: memory CD4+ T cells from PBMCs. Reading the label with the study, this specimen's cell subset or site is: CD45RA-negative fraction. DNA sequence: TGTGCCAGCAGTCGCACCCATATTCGGGACCTCCAAGACGCAGATACGCAGTATTTT. The resulting protein is CASSRTHIRDLQDADTQYF.